The 15 T cell receptor beta chains listed next were all sequenced from one sample in a study of identical twins. One entry per CDR3 protein, called by TCRdb with MiXCR from the 5' RACE reads. Among about 520,000 distinct CDR3 sequences listed, roughly 21% were seen once. This same sample was also taken into another study, of T cells expressing NK-cell markers.

The specimen was CD4+ T cells sorted from blood. The origin of the receptors is a woman between 18 and 29 years old in good health.

This clonotype was counted a few times. This chain links TRBV3-1 with TRBJ2-6; TRBD1 matches 7 bases. This CDR3 is 16 amino acids long. CDR1 is LGHDT and CDR2 is YNNKEL in the germline V gene (reference sequence). V was clipped by 3 bases and J by 0 bases; unmatched bases: 2. The DNA of the CDR3 is TGTGCCAGCAGCCAGGACAGGACCTCTGGGGCCAACGTCCTGACTTTC. The encoded protein is CASSQDRTSGANVLTF.

The chain has TRBV9 and TRBJ1-1; no firm D call. V was trimmed by 1 base and J by 5 bases, leaving 9 bases between them. In germline, CDR1 is SGDLS, CDR2 YYNGEE. This CDR3 is 13 amino acids long. The CDR3 coding sequence is TGTGCCAGCAGCGTATCCGGGCAGACTGAAGCTTTCTTT. Its translation: CASSVSGQTEAFF. Full variable domain (outside the CDR3, taken from reference TRBV9 and TRBJ1-1): DSGVTQTPKHLITATGQRVTLRCSPRSGDLSVYWYQQSLDQGLQFLIQYYNGEERAKGNILERFSAQQFPDLHSELNLSSLELGDSALYFCASSVSGQTEAFFGQGTRLTVV.

The V and J genes are TRBV24-1 and TRBJ2-2, with D possibly called TRBD1 or TRBD2 (6 bases each). V lost 4 bases and J 6 bases, leaving 20 bases between the germline ends. The CDR3 sequence is 17 residues long. Germline-derived CDR1 and CDR2 are KGHDR and SFDVKD. CDR3 region: CATSESWGAPGPGELFF. The CDR3 DNA sequence: TGTGCCACCAGTGAGTCTTGGGGGGCTCCTGGGCCCGGGGAGCTGTTTTTT.

This clonotype was detected only a few times. This chain uses TRBV7-2 with TRBJ2-3; TRBD1 is a possible D gene (6 bases). The CDR3 is made up of 17 amino acids. V lost 5 bases, J lost 4 bases, and 22 bases lay in between. The germline V gene encodes CDR1 SGHTA and CDR2 FQGNSA. CDR3 DNA sequence: TGTGCCAGCAGCCACAAACGGAAGACAGGAGTCGCAGATACGCAGTATTTT. This translates into CASSHKRKTGVADTQYF. Drawing the rest from reference TRBV7-2 and TRBJ2-3, the complete variable domain is GAGVSQSPSNKVTEKGKDVELRCDPISGHTALYWYRQSLGQGLEFLIYFQGNSAPDKSGLPSDRFSAERTGGSVSTLTIQRTQQEDSAVYLCASSHKRKTGVADTQYFGPGTRLTVL.

Only a few counts were recorded for this clonotype. CDR3 protein: CSAGRGYEQYF. The CDR3 DNA sequence: TGCAGTGCGGGCAGAGGATACGAGCAGTACTTC. J is TRBJ2-7 and V is TRBV20-1; D unclear. The V end lost 6 bases, the J end lost 4 bases, and 10 bases lay between the germline ends. Germline V gene sequence: CDR1 DFQATT, CDR2 SNEGSKA (reference sequence). The length of the CDR3 is 11 residues.

The genes are TRBV20-1 and TRBJ2-1; D is perhaps TRBD1 (5 bases). Trimming removed 5 bases from V and 5 bases from J, with 16 bases in between. The CDR3 is 14 amino acids. Germline V lookup: CDR1 DFQATT, CDR2 SNEGSKA (reference sequence). In DNA form, the CDR3 reads TGCAGTGCTCTCATATCAGGGATCCACAATGAGCAGTTCTTC. It specifies CSALISGIHNEQFF.

Many counts were recorded for this clonotype. This chain uses TRBV9 with TRBJ2-7, with D perhaps matching TRBD1 or TRBD2 (5 bases each). Trimming pared 4 bases from V and 5 bases from J, leaving 19 bases between. This CDR3 contains 15 residues. In germline, CDR1 is SGDLS, CDR2 YYNGEE. In DNA, the CDR3 is TGTGCCAGCAGCCCCTGGGTGGCGAGGGACGACGAGCAGTACTTC. It encodes CASSPWVARDDEQYF.

At least ten counts were recorded for this clonotype. V usage is TRBV12-3 or TRBV12-4 and J usage is TRBJ2-2; TRBD2 agrees at 7 bases. CDR3 size: 15 residues. Trimming removed 5 bases from V and 1 base from J; junction bases left unmatched: 4. CDR3 sequence: CASSGGGRNTGELFF. For the CDR3, the DNA is TGTGCCAGCAGTGGGGGGGGTCGGAACACCGGGGAGCTGTTTTTT.

This clonotype was observed a handful of times. This chain connects TRBV7-9 to TRBJ1-3; a weak D match, TRBD1 (5 bases). The CDR3 is 15 residues long. The V gene's germline CDR1 is SEHNR and CDR2 FQNEAQ (reference sequence). V shed 6 bases and J shed 4 bases, with 16 bases lying between them. Here the CDR3 DNA reads TGTGCCAGCAGTCTCAGCGGGGGAGCGGGAAACACCATATATTTT. It is translated as CASSLSGGAGNTIYF. Looking up the rest from reference TRBV7-9 and TRBJ1-3 gives the full variable domain: DTGVSQNPRHKITKRGQNVTFRCDPISEHNRLYWYRQTLGQGPEFLTYFQNEAQLEKSRLLSDRFSAERPKGSFSTLEIQRTEQGDSAMYLCASSLSGGAGNTIYFGEGSWLTVV.

The genes are TRBV3-1 and TRBJ2-3; 7 bases line up with TRBD2. Looked up from germline, CDR1 is LGHDT and CDR2 is YNNKEL (reference sequence). The V gene end was trimmed by 1 base and the J gene end by 0 bases; junction bases not matched to a gene: 7. The CDR3 sequence is 17 residues long. As DNA, the CDR3 is TGTGCCAGCAGCCAAGCGGGGAGGGATCCTAGCACAGATACGCAGTATTTT. Translated: CASSQAGRDPSTDTQYF.

V and J are TRBV20-1 and TRBJ2-3; 11 nucleotides match TRBD2. V gave up 0 bases and J gave up 2 bases; unmatched junction bases: 7. The CDR3 length is 17 residues. Germline V gives CDR1 DFQATT, CDR2 SNEGSKA (reference sequence). CDR3 bases: TGCAGTGCTAGAGATTTGTCTAGCGGGGGGAACACAGATACGCAGTATTTT. It codes for CSARDLSSGGNTDTQYF.

The rearrangement joins TRBV9 to TRBJ1-5; D unclear. Germline CDR1 SGDLS, CDR2 YYNGEE. The V end was cut by 0 bases, the J end by 5 bases, with 6 bases between. The CDR3 covers 13 residues. DNA for the CDR3: TGTGCCAGCAGCGTAGGACTAGATCAGCCCCAGCATTTT. This codes for CASSVGLDQPQHF.

The chain recombines TRBV5-5 with TRBJ1-4; tentative D call: TRBD1 (5 bases). The V and J ends lost 0 bases and 3 bases respectively, with 6 bases between them. CDR3 length equals 14 residues. From germline, CDR1 is SGHKS and CDR2 YYEKEE (reference sequence). DNA of the CDR3: TGTGCCAGCAGCTTGGGACAGTCTAATGAAAAACTGTTTTTT. This gives the protein CASSLGQSNEKLFF.

The V gene is TRBV15, the J gene TRBJ1-2, with D possibly TRBD1 on 6 matching bases. The germline V and J ends were trimmed by 2 bases and 10 bases, with 14 bases remaining between them. This CDR3 is built from 13 residues. Germline V gene data show CDR1 as LNHNV and CDR2 as YYDKDF (reference sequence). The CDR3 spells CATSRMGGGHYTF. Here the CDR3 DNA reads TGTGCCACCAGCAGAATGGGGGGCGGTCACTACACCTTC.

This clonotype was counted only a few times. This chain uses TRBV5-5 with TRBJ1-2; D remains unclear. The germline V gene encodes CDR1 SGHKS and CDR2 YYEKEE (reference sequence). The CDR3 is 14 amino acids. Trimming took off 5 bases at V and 4 bases at J, with 15 bases between the two ends. The CDR3 sequence is CASSTTKSFYGYTF. DNA for the CDR3: TGTGCCAGCAGTACGACGAAGAGCTTCTATGGCTACACCTTC.